What follows describes a single T cell receptor (beta chain). Repertoires were generated with immunoSEQ multiplex PCR, while TCRdb's copy carries only in-frame clones and drops some. The data hold fewer than 650,000 clones, with roughly four fifths observed a single time. The data derive from a study of shared clonotypes between healthy human individuals. The ends were cut back, 7 bases at V and 0 bases at J, with 10 bases in the middle. The CDR3 is 13 residues long. Germline V gene sequence: CDR1 SGHNT, CDR2 YYREEE (reference sequence). Genomic DNA, for the unsorted samples, came from roughly 94 million PBMCs.

The clonotype was recovered from a middle-aged woman in good health. Some clones in this sample may be carry-over from other donors' samples. The rearrangement links TRBV5-4 to TRBJ2-5; TRBD2 might be the D (5 bases). Sequencing was carried out using PBMCs. DNA for the CDR3: TGTGCCAGCTCCGGGGAGTACCAAGAGACCCAGTACTTC. It yields the protein CASSGEYQETQYF.